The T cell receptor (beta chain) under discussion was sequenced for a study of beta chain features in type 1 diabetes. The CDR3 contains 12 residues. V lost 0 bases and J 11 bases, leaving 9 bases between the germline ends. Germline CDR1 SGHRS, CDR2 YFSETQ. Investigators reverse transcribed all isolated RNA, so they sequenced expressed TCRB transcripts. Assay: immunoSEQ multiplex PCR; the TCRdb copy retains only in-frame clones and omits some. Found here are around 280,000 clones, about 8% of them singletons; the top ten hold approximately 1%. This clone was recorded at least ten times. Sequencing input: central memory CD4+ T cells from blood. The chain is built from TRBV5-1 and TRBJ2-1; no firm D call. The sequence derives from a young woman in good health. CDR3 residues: CASSLDADQQFF. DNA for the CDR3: TGCGCCAGCAGCTTGGACGCAGACCAGCAGTTCTTC.